The present T cell receptor beta chain was sequenced within a study of T cells in localized non-small cell lung cancer. The CDR3 extends over 14 amino acids. Germline assignment: CDR1 SQVTM and CDR2 ANQGSEA. Losses at the gene ends were 4 bases for V and 1 base for J; bases not matched to a gene: 6. Study-wide results and limits: Uninvolved nearby lung showed the greatest T cell clonality, exceeding that found in tumor.

Details on this clone: Its target is unknown.

TCRdb's table, derived via immunoSEQ multiplex PCR, lists solely in-frame clones and lacks some. The sample shows 55,000 to 75,000 clones, roughly nine tenths of them seen only once. The V gene is TRBV29-1, the J gene TRBJ1-1, with 7 nucleotides matching TRBD1. The TCR originated in a male donor at least 60 years old with stage III squamous cell lung carcinoma. The material was peripheral blood, obtained before any cancer treatment. The CDR3 here is CSVVGGQKNTEAFF. The CDR3 DNA reads as TGCAGCGTTGTGGGGGGACAGAAGAACACTGAAGCTTTCTTT.